This record covers a single T cell receptor beta chain. The CDR3 has 15 amino acids. Trimming stripped 1 base from V and 1 base from J, with 9 bases between. Germline V gene data show CDR1 as KGHSH and CDR2 as LQKENI. The data originate from a study of blood T cell repertoires in COVID-19. For the study at large: COVID-19 samples collected from the United States, Italy and Spain covered acute and convalescent phases.

In the original workflow: Amplifying reference gene primers gave estimates of nucleated cell counts. Profiled with immunoSEQ multiplex PCR; TCRdb holds only in-frame clones, not every one. The V and J calls and clone size come from that table; D and trimming were worked out from the DNA. The sample has roughly 190,000 clones, more than 70% seen once; the top ten hold roughly 5.5%. Sequenced material: peripheral blood. J is TRBJ2-3 and V is TRBV18, with D tentatively TRBD2 (6 bases). The clonotype comes from a man between 40 and 49 years old with active or convalescent COVID-19. The CDR3 is CASSPLAAGTDTQYF. CDR3 DNA sequence: TGTGCCAGCTCACCACTAGCGGCTGGCACAGATACGCAGTATTTT.